This T cell receptor (beta chain) is from a study of T cells in Graves' hyperthyroidism and ophthalmopathy. General study results and limits: It was a median around 6 months before onset that the model predicted ophthalmopathy. Blood also held most thyroid clonotypes expanded beyond 0.001.

The investigators amplified TCR beta CDR3 regions from RNA transcripts. HTBI primers were used for first-round RT-PCR of the TCR CDR3. TCRdb ran MiXCR on the multiplex PCR reads and lists one entry per CDR3 protein. The table has 200,000 to 250,000 distinct CDR3 sequences, about 15% seen once. The table lists this clonotype with many counts. Its antigen is not identified. Specimen: blood. The TCR sequence derives from a man aged 45 to 65 with Graves' hyperthyroidism.

The CDR3 sequence: CSASMLGLTFTGEQFF. The CDR3 DNA follows: TGCAGTGCTAGTATGTTGGGACTAACTTTTACAGGAGAGCAGTTCTTC. The chain recombines TRBV20-1 with TRBJ2-1, with 7 bases fitting TRBD2. V shed 3 bases, J shed 10 bases, and the junction held 18 bases outside the gene matches. Germline-derived CDR1 and CDR2 are DFQATT and SNEGSKA (reference sequence). The CDR3 has 16 residues.